Listed here are 25 T cell receptor beta chains from one sample, sequenced in a study of blood T cell repertoires in COVID-19. Sequencing was performed with immunoSEQ multiplex PCR; in TCRdb, only in-frame clones are kept and a portion is missing. The sample gives 150,000 to 200,000 clones, about 90% of which show up once; roughly 8.6% is in the top ten. Specimen: PBMCs or T cells enriched from blood (not recorded which). The receptors here all came from a woman between 18 and 29 years old who had recovered from COVID-19.

V and J are TRBV7-2 and TRBJ2-3; 10 bases line up with TRBD2. The CDR3 is 19 residues long. With V trimmed by 6 bases and J by 4 bases, 19 bases remained unmatched. Germline assignment: CDR1 SGHTA and CDR2 FQGNSA. The CDR3 region is CASRGPTSGPAGTPDTQYF. The CDR3 DNA reads as TGTGCCAGCAGGGGTCCGACTAGCGGGCCCGCAGGTACCCCAGATACGCAGTATTTT.

This chain uses TRBV27 with TRBJ2-2; the match to TRBD2 covers 8 bases. The CDR3 length is 14 residues. Germline V gene lookup returns CDR1 MNHEY and CDR2 SMNVEV (reference sequence). Germline trimming cut 3 bases from V and 7 bases from J; bases unmatched to any gene: 4. CDR3 DNA sequence: TGTGCCAGCAGTTTCCGGGGGGGCAGCGGGGAGCTGTTTTTT. Translated: CASSFRGGSGELFF.

CDR3 nucleotides: TGTGCCAGCAGCTTACTACGGACAGGAGGCCATACGCAGTATTTT. This encodes CASSLLRTGGHTQYF. The V gene is TRBV11-2, the J gene TRBJ2-3; the match to TRBD1 covers 7 bases. The CDR3 covers 15 residues. V shed 2 bases and J 7 bases; nucleotides not matched to a gene: 9. Germline assignment: CDR1 SGHAT and CDR2 FQNNGV.

The chain joins TRBV21-1 to TRBJ1-6; the table names TRBD1, a call not compared with the DNA. TRBV21-1 is a recognized pseudogene. The CDR3 totals 20 residues. CDR3 bases: TGTGCCAGCAGCTCACACCCCGGGTCAGGACAGCCGAGGAATGATTCACCCCTCCACTTT. It codes for CASSSHPGSGQPRNDSPLHF.

V usage is TRBV4-1 and J usage is TRBJ2-1; 10 bases line up with TRBD2. V was pared by 5 bases and J by 6 bases, with 10 bases of the junction left unmatched. This CDR3 spans 16 amino acids. Germline CDR1 MGHRA, CDR2 YSYEKL. In DNA form, the CDR3 reads TGCGCCAGCAGCTCCTCGGGAGCGGGGGGGCCCAATGAGCAGTTCTTC. Translation: CASSSSGAGGPNEQFF.

For this clone: One end of the junction does not line up with germline, which may come from a read error. The J gene is TRBJ2-3, the V gene TRBV7-7; a weak D match, TRBD2 (6 bases). This CDR3 is 19 amino acids long. The germline CDR1 and CDR2 sequences are SSHAT and FNYEAQ (reference sequence). CDR3 loop: CASSLSKMGLASSTDTQYF. The CDR3 nucleotides are TGTGCTAGCAGCTTGTCGAAGATGGGGCTAGCGTCTAGCACAGATACGCAGTATTTT.

The chain has TRBV6-5 and TRBJ1-2; no clear D. Germline-derived CDR1 and CDR2 are MNHEY and SVGAGI. With 4 bases removed from V and 2 bases from J, the gap between germline ends came to 8 bases. The CDR3 has 13 amino acids. The CDR3 DNA reads as TGTGCCAGCAGTTTCGAGGGAAACTATGGCTACACCTTC. It translates to CASSFEGNYGYTF.

This chain links TRBV10-3 with TRBJ2-1; 8 nucleotides match TRBD2. The trim removed 10 bases at V and 5 bases at J, leaving 7 bases unmatched. This CDR3 has 13 amino acids. CDR1 and CDR2 from the germline V gene are ENHRY and SYGVKD. The CDR3 DNA sequence: TGTGCCAGCCGGCGGGAGGTCCACAATGAGCAGTTCTTC. Its translation: CASRREVHNEQFF.

This rearrangement joins TRBV11-2 to TRBJ2-3; TRBD2 matches at 9 bases. J lost 6 bases, V lost 3 bases, and 7 bases had no gene match. The length of the CDR3 is 15 residues. Germline CDR1 is SGHAT and CDR2 is FQNNGV. This CDR3 reads CASSFVSSGMDTQYF. CDR3 nucleotide sequence: TGTGCCAGCAGCTTCGTGTCTAGCGGGATGGATACGCAGTATTTT.

This clone was counted only a few times. V usage is TRBV7-9 and J usage is TRBJ1-2, with D perhaps TRBD1 (6 bases). CDR1 is SEHNR and CDR2 is FQNEAQ in the germline V gene (reference sequence). The CDR3 runs 12 residues. Between the trimmed V and J ends, which lost 8 bases and 8 bases, there was a span of 15 bases. This chain's CDR3 is CASYSTGSGYTF. The CDR3 DNA reads as TGTGCCAGCTACTCCACAGGGAGCGGCTACACCTTC.

The V call is TRBV7-2, the J call TRBJ1-5, with a weak D call TRBD1 (6 bases). V shed 4 bases and J shed 2 bases, with 12 bases lying between them. Looked up from germline, CDR1 is SGHTA and CDR2 is FQGNSA. The CDR3 contains 15 residues. The CDR3: CASSWADSGNQPQHF. CDR3 nucleotides: TGTGCCAGCAGCTGGGCGGACAGTGGCAATCAGCCCCAGCATTTT. Together with reference TRBV7-2 and TRBJ1-5, the CDR3 gives the full variable domain: GAGVSQSPSNKVTEKGKDVELRCDPISGHTALYWYRQSLGQGLEFLIYFQGNSAPDKSGLPSDRFSAERTGGSVSTLTIQRTQQEDSAVYLCASSWADSGNQPQHFGDGTRLSIL.

The chain recombines TRBV9 with TRBJ2-1; 7 bases fit TRBD1. With V trimmed by 4 bases and J by 1 base, 11 bases remained unmatched. Germline CDR1 and CDR2: SGDLS and YYNGEE. CDR3 length: 17 residues. The CDR3 loop reads CASSPRRTGPSYNEQFF. CDR3 DNA: TGTGCCAGCAGCCCTCGAAGGACAGGACCATCCTACAATGAGCAGTTCTTC. The full variable domain, rest sourced from reference TRBV9 and TRBJ2-1, is DSGVTQTPKHLITATGQRVTLRCSPRSGDLSVYWYQQSLDQGLQFLIQYYNGEERAKGNILERFSAQQFPDLHSELNLSSLELGDSALYFCASSPRRTGPSYNEQFFGPGTRLTVL.

This clone was found once. The chain carries TRBV28 and TRBJ1-5, with 7 bases fitting TRBD1. The CDR3 totals 14 residues. The V gene's germline CDR1 is MDHEN and CDR2 SYDVKM. Trimming at V came to 5 bases and at J to 4 bases, leaving 5 bases not matched to a gene. The CDR3: CASSPGGRNQPQHF. CDR3 coding DNA: TGTGCCAGCAGTCCAGGGGGTAGGAATCAGCCCCAGCATTTT. The full variable domain, its missing parts supplied by reference TRBV28 and TRBJ1-5, is DVKVTQSSRYLVKRTGEKVFLECVQDMDHENMFWYRQDPGLGLRLIYFSYDVKMKEKGDIPEGYSVSREKKERFSLILESASTNQTSMYLCASSPGGRNQPQHFGDGTRLSIL.

The chain uses TRBV7-3 and TRBJ1-1; 7 nucleotides match TRBD1. From germline, CDR1 is SGHTA and CDR2 FQGTGA. CDR3 length: 14 amino acids. The junction had 1 base not matched to a gene; V was cut back by 0 bases and J by 3 bases. CDR3 residues: CASSLTDRDTEAFF. The DNA for the CDR3 is TGTGCCAGCAGCTTAACAGACAGGGACACTGAAGCTTTCTTT.

The CDR3 nucleotides read TGTGCCATCAGTGAGGGGCTAGCCCTCCCCCAAGAGACCCAGTACTTC. This encodes CAISEGLALPQETQYF. This chain uses TRBV10-3 with TRBJ2-5; maybe TRBD2 (5 bases). The CDR3 runs to 16 residues. The V end lost 2 bases, the J end lost 1 base, and 14 bases lay between the germline ends. The V gene's germline CDR1 is ENHRY and CDR2 SYGVKD.

The chain has TRBV30 and TRBJ1-3; D remains unclear. Between the trimmed V and J ends, which lost 4 bases and 0 bases, there was a span of 7 bases. This CDR3 contains 13 residues. The germline CDR1 and CDR2 sequences are GTSNPN and SVGIG (reference sequence). The CDR3 coding sequence is TGTGCCTGGACGGGGAACTCTGGAAACACCATATATTTT. Translated: CAWTGNSGNTIYF.

The chain joins TRBV3-1 (or the pseudogene TRBV3-2) to TRBJ2-5; weak D call: TRBD2 (6 bases). The V end lost 2 bases, the J end lost 5 bases, and 21 bases lay between the germline ends. The V gene's germline CDR1 is LGHDT and CDR2 YNNKEL (reference sequence). This CDR3 region has 17 residues. CDR3 bases: TGTGCCAGCAGCCAACCACGGGAGCGAAGCCTTACGGAGACCCAGTACTTC. Translating it yields CASSQPRERSLTETQYF.

The rearrangement uses TRBV12-3 or TRBV12-4 and TRBJ2-7, with D perhaps matching TRBD2 (6 bases). Trimming took 7 bases from V and 5 from J, leaving 9 bases between them. There are 11 residues in the CDR3. This chain's CDR3 is CASTGGHEQYF. Here the CDR3 DNA reads TGTGCCAGCACCGGGGGACACGAGCAGTACTTC.

The V gene is TRBV10-3, the J gene TRBJ1-1, with 8 nucleotides matching TRBD1. V was clipped by 10 bases and J by 1 base; unmatched bases: 5. This CDR3 is 13 amino acids long. Germline V gene lookup returns CDR1 ENHRY and CDR2 SYGVKD. The CDR3 bases are TGTGCCAACAGGGGGACAGAGAACACTGAAGCTTTCTTT. Amino acid sequence: CANRGTENTEAFF.

The V call is TRBV2, the J call TRBJ2-7; perhaps TRBD1 as D (6 bases). Deletions cut 3 bases from V and 3 bases from J, with 15 bases between. CDR1 and CDR2 from the germline V gene are SNHLY and FYNNEI. This CDR3 is built from 15 residues. CDR3 sequence (DNA): TGTGCCAGCAGTGACACAGGGCCAAGGGGCTACGAGCAGTACTTC. It yields the protein CASSDTGPRGYEQYF.

The V call is TRBV5-1, the J call TRBJ1-1; 10 positions match TRBD1. The V and J ends lost 4 bases and 3 bases, in that order; junction bases with no gene match: 9. This CDR3 has 16 amino acids. CDR1 SGHRS and CDR2 YFSETQ come from the germline V gene. The CDR3 protein is CASSLRPTGGDTEAFF. CDR3 nucleotide sequence: TGCGCCAGCAGCCTCAGACCGACAGGGGGCGACACTGAAGCTTTCTTT.

The chain uses TRBV12-5 and TRBJ2-5; the D gene is possibly TRBD2 (5 bases). The CDR3 contains 14 residues. Germline V lookup: CDR1 LGHNT, CDR2 FRNRAP. V gave up 1 base and J gave up 2 bases, with 8 bases separating them. CDR3 DNA sequence: TGTGCTAGTGGTTTGGGGGGAGAACAAGAGACCCAGTACTTC. Its translation: CASGLGGEQETQYF.

For the CDR3, the DNA is TGTGCCACCGAGATAAAACGAGGTGGAAACACCATATATTTT. As protein: CATEIKRGGNTIYF. The chain links TRBV19 to TRBJ1-3; unclear D gene. The CDR3 is 14 residues long. The V end lost 10 bases, the J end lost 3 bases, and 16 bases lay between the germline ends. Germline values: CDR1 LNHDA, CDR2 SQIVND (reference sequence).

V gene TRBV4-3 combines with J gene TRBJ1-1; 7 bases are shared with TRBD1. CDR1 is LGHNA, CDR2 YSLEER, per germline. Germline trimming cut 4 bases from V and 3 bases from J; bases unmatched to any gene: 5. The CDR3 sequence is 14 residues long. CDR3 nucleotide sequence: TGCGCCAGCAGCCCCCAGACAGGGTACACTGAAGCTTTCTTT. Residues: CASSPQTGYTEAFF.

V gene TRBV28 combines with J gene TRBJ1-2; D may be TRBD1 (6 bases). Germline-derived CDR1 and CDR2 are MDHEN and SYDVKM. This CDR3 contains 16 residues. Trimming removed 5 bases at V and 5 bases at J, with 21 bases between. The CDR3 reads CASSTSWTARGYGYTF. CDR3 in DNA: TGTGCCAGCAGTACCTCTTGGACAGCGAGGGGTTATGGCTACACCTTC.